Shown below are 12 T cell receptor beta chains from a single sample sequenced in a study of vaccination effects on CD4 cells after COVID-19 (dated by TCRdb to between 2021 and 2024). Library creation used the immunoSEQ multiplex PCR assay. The source is immuneACCESS, and TCRdb retained only in-frame sequences with V and J called. Part of the clones is not carried over; for the studies checked, unresolved V genes explain less than half of this, and the remainder is unexplained. Present in this sample are about 70,000 clones, under 85% of which were seen just once. About 5% of the sample comes from the top ten. Their target antigens are unknown. The ViraFEST assay stimulated PBMC with viral peptide pools and then used TCR sequencing to identify antigen-specific CD4+ T cell clonotypes by expansion. After more than 9 days of culture, CD4+ T cells were isolated with the EasySep CD4+ T cell isolation kit. PCR-confirmed SARS-CoV-2 infection had occurred in convalescent patients between March and December 2020, before the Alpha, Beta and Delta variants emerged in the United States.

Material: CD4+ T cells from PBMCs cultured with HIV peptides, obtained before COVID-19 vaccination. This specimen's cell subset or site label, per the study, means: HIV-1 Nef peptide pool negative control/reference culture. The origin of the receptors is a human donor who had a prior SARS-CoV-2 infection.

The chain's CDR3 is CASSLLVGAGELFF. CDR3 nucleotides: TGTGCCAGCAGCTTGCTAGTGGGGGCCGGGGAGCTGTTTTTT. The chain uses TRBV7-8 and TRBJ2-2, with D possibly being TRBD1 or TRBD2 (5 bases each). Germline V lookup: CDR1 SGHVS, CDR2 FQNEAQ. The CDR3 totals 14 residues. Trimming removed 3 bases at V and 6 bases at J, with 11 bases between.

The chain employs TRBV19 and TRBJ1-6; no definite D call. The germline CDR1 and CDR2 sequences are LNHDA and SQIVND (reference sequence). Trimming cost V 5 bases and J 0 bases, with 11 bases left between them. The CDR3 loop spans 16 amino acids. The CDR3 is CASSYKGSSYNSPLHF. The CDR3 DNA sequence: TGTGCCAGTAGTTACAAAGGGAGCTCCTATAATTCACCCCTCCACTTT.

The V gene is TRBV12-5, the J gene TRBJ2-1; 10 bases match TRBD2. The germline gives CDR1 LGHNT, CDR2 FRNRAP. With 1 base clipped from V and 8 bases from J, the junction kept 8 bases outside the gene matches. The CDR3 sequence is 16 residues long. Written as DNA, the CDR3 is TGTGCTAGTGGTTTGGCAGGGCTAGCGGGAGCAGATGAGCAGTTCTTC. Amino acids: CASGLAGLAGADEQFF.

This chain joins TRBV5-1 and TRBJ2-3, with 7 bases lining up with TRBD2. This CDR3 comprises 15 residues. Germline CDR1 is SGHRS and CDR2 is YFSETQ. With 3 bases clipped from V and 2 bases from J, the junction kept 6 bases outside the gene matches. The CDR3 reads CASSSSGAATDTQYF. CDR3 bases: TGCGCCAGCAGCTCAAGCGGGGCGGCCACAGATACGCAGTATTTT.

The chain carries TRBV11-3 and TRBJ2-7; 7 nucleotides line up with TRBD1. The germline V gene encodes CDR1 SGHNT and CDR2 YENEEA. The junction had 8 bases not matched to a gene; V was cut back by 4 bases and J by 2 bases. There are 15 residues in the CDR3. The CDR3 coding sequence is TGTGCCAGCAGCTCCCTGACAGGGAAGACCTACGAGCAGTACTTC. Protein sequence: CASSSLTGKTYEQYF.

This chain connects TRBV9 to TRBJ1-6, with D unresolved. There are 15 residues in the CDR3. With 2 bases removed from V and 4 bases from J, the gap between germline ends came to 10 bases. The germline V gene encodes CDR1 SGDLS and CDR2 YYNGEE. The CDR3 DNA reads as TGTGCCAGCAGCGTGGCCCCCCTTTATAATTCACCCCTCCACTTT. Amino acid sequence: CASSVAPLYNSPLHF.

J is TRBJ1-2 and V is TRBV6-5, with 7 positions matching TRBD1. The CDR3 extends over 12 amino acids. Trimming at V came to 11 bases and at J to 1 base, leaving 4 bases not matched to a gene. Germline CDR1 is MNHEY and CDR2 is SVGAGI. The CDR3, as DNA: TGTGCCTATCGGGACAGTAACTATGGCTACACCTTC. As protein: CAYRDSNYGYTF.

J is TRBJ1-1 and V is TRBV18; D is ambiguous. The CDR3 consists of 14 residues. The germline V gene encodes CDR1 KGHSH and CDR2 LQKENI. The V gene lost 0 bases and the J gene lost 11 bases, with 16 bases spanning the gap. CDR3 sequence: CASSPPAARSMAFF. CDR3 sequence (DNA): TGTGCCAGCTCACCACCAGCTGCTCGATCGATGGCTTTCTTT.

This chain connects TRBV12-3 or TRBV12-4 to TRBJ1-2; tentative D call: TRBD1 (5 bases). V shed 2 bases and J shed 7 bases, with 11 bases lying between them. The length of the CDR3 is 13 residues. The CDR3 DNA follows: TGTGCCAGCAGTTTAATGGGGGTTCGTGGCTACACCTTC. It encodes CASSLMGVRGYTF.

The chain has TRBV4-2 and TRBJ1-6; the D is unclear. V was shortened by 0 bases and J by 12 bases, with 12 bases between the two germline ends. CDR1 and CDR2 (germline): LGHNA, YNFKEQ. This CDR3 has 14 amino acids. In DNA form, the CDR3 reads TGTGCCAGCAGCCAAGATCTGCGTGTGGGACCCCTCCACTTT. It translates to CASSQDLRVGPLHF.

V gene TRBV6-6 combines with J gene TRBJ2-7; either TRBD1 or TRBD2 may fit D (5 bases each). CDR3 length: 16 residues. Looked up from germline, CDR1 is MNHNY and CDR2 is SVGAGI (reference sequence). V lost 2 bases, J lost 3 bases, and 17 bases lay in between. The DNA of the CDR3 is TGTGCCAGCAGTTACCCCCGGGGCGGGTATTTCTACGAGCAGTACTTC. Its translation: CASSYPRGGYFYEQYF.

The rearrangement uses TRBV5-6 and TRBJ2-5; a possible D gene is TRBD2 (7 bases). V gave up 4 bases and J gave up 5 bases, with 15 bases separating them. The CDR3 contains 14 residues. Germline V gene sequence: CDR1 SGHDT, CDR2 YYEEEE. The CDR3 DNA reads TGTGCCAGCAGCCAAGGGGGGGGCGGGGAGACCCAGTACTTC. Protein: CASSQGGGGETQYF.